This T cell receptor beta chain stems from a study of identical twins. V was pared by 1 base and J by 6 bases, with 16 bases of the junction left unmatched. The CDR3 sequence is 19 residues long. A universal primer site was added by template switching, and unique molecular identifiers were carried by the cDNA. TCRdb reprocessed the 5' RACE reads via MiXCR and lists one record per CDR3 protein. The sample shows around 670,000 distinct CDR3 sequences, around 6% of them seen only once. This clonotype appeared a few times. V and J are TRBV12-3 or TRBV12-4 and TRBJ2-3; 10 nucleotides match TRBD2. The TCR sequence derives from a man younger than 30 in good health. The sequenced sample consisted of naive T cells sorted from blood. CDR3 DNA sequence: TGTGCCAGCAGTTTAGAGTGGGGCCTTACTAGCGGGGAGAGGGATACGCAGTATTTT. This translates into CASSLEWGLTSGERDTQYF.